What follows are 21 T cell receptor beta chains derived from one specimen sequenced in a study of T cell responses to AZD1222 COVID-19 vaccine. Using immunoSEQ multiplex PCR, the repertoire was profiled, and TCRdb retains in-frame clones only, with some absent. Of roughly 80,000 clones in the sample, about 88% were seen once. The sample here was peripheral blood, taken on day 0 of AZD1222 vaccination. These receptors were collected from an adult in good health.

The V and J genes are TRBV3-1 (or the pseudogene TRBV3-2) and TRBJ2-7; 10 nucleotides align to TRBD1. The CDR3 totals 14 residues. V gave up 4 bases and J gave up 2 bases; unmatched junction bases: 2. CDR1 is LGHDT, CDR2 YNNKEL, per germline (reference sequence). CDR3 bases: TGTGCCAGCAGCCTGGGACAGGGGCCCTACGAGCAGTACTTC. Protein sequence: CASSLGQGPYEQYF.

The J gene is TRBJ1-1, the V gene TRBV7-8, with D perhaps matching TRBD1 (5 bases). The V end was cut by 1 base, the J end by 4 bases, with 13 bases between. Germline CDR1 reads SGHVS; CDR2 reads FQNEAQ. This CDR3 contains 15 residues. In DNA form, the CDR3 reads TGTGCCAGCAGCTTAGTCCGGATCAGGGCCACTGAAGCTTTCTTT. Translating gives CASSLVRIRATEAFF.

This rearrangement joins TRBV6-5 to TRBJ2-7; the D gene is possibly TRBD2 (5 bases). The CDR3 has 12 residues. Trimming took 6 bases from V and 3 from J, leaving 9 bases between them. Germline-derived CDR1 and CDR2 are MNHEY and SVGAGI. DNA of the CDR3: TGTGCCAGCAGAGAGGGAAGCTACGAGCAGTACTTC. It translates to CASREGSYEQYF.

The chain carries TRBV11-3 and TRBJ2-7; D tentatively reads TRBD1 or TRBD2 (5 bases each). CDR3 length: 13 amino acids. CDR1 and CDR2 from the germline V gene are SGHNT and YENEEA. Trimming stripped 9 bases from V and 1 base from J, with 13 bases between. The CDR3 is CASKHGGSYEQYF. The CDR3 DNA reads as TGTGCCAGTAAACATGGGGGATCCTACGAGCAGTACTTC.

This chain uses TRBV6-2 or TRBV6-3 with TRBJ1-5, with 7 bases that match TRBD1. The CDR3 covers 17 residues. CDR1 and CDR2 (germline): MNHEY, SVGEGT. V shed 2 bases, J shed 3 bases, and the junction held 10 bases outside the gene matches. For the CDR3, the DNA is TGTGCCAGCAGTTACCCCGGCGGGACAGCTCTCAATCAGCCCCAGCATTTT. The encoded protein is CASSYPGGTALNQPQHF.

The DNA of the CDR3 is TGTGCCAGCAGTTACTCCGGGACAGGCAACTATGGCTACACCTTC. Its translation: CASSYSGTGNYGYTF. This rearrangement joins TRBV6-5 to TRBJ1-2; 8 positions agree with TRBD1. The V gene's germline CDR1 is MNHEY and CDR2 SVGAGI. Trimming took 0 bases from V and 2 from J; bases not matched to a gene: 2. CDR3 length: 15 residues.

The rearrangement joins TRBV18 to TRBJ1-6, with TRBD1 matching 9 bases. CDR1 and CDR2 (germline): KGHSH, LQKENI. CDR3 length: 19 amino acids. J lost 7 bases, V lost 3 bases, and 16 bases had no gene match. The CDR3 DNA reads TGTGCCAGCTCACCCTCAACCTACACCGGGACAGGGAACAATTCACCCCTCCACTTT. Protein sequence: CASSPSTYTGTGNNSPLHF.

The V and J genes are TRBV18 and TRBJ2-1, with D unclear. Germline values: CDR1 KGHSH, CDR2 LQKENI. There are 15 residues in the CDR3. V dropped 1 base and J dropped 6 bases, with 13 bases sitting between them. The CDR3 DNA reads TGTGCCAGCTCACCACAGTCACGGGTGCCCAATGAGCAGTTCTTC. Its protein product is CASSPQSRVPNEQFF.

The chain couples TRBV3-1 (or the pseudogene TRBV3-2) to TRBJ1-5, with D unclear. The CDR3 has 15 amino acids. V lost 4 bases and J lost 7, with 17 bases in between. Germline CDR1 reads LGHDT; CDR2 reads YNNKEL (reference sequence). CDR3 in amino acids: CASSPNPAVKQPQHF. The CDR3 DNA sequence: TGTGCCAGCAGCCCCAATCCGGCGGTGAAACAGCCCCAGCATTTT.

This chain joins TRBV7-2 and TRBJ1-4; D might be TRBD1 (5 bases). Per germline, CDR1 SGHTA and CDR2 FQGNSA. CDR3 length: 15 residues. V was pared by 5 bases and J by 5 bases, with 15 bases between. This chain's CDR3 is CASSPGRGRNEKLFF. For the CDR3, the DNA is TGTGCCAGCAGCCCCGGACGGGGGAGAAATGAAAAACTGTTTTTT.

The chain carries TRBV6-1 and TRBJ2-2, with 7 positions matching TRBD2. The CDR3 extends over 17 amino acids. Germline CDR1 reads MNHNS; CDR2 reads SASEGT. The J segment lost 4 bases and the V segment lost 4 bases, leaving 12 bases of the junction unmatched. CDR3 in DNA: TGTGCCAGCAGTGGCAAGCGGGACCCACGACTCACCGGGGAGCTGTTTTTT. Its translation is CASSGKRDPRLTGELFF.

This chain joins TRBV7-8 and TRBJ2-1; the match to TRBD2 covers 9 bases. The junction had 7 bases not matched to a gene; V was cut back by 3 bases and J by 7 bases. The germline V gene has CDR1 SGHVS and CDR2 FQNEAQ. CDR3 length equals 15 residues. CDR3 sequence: CASSFSTSGGNEQFF. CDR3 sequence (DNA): TGTGCCAGCAGCTTCTCGACTAGCGGAGGAAATGAGCAGTTCTTC.

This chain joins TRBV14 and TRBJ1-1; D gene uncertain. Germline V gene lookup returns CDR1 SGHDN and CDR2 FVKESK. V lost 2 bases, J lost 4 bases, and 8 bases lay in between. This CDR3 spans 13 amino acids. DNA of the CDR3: TGTGCCAGCAGCCAAAAAGGGTTCACTGAAGCTTTCTTT. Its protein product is CASSQKGFTEAFF.

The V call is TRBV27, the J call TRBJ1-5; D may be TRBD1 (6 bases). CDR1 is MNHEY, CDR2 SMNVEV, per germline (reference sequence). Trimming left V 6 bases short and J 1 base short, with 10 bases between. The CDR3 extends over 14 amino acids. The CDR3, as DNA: TGTGCCAGCAGCCGGGACACAAGCAATCAGCCCCAGCATTTT. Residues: CASSRDTSNQPQHF.

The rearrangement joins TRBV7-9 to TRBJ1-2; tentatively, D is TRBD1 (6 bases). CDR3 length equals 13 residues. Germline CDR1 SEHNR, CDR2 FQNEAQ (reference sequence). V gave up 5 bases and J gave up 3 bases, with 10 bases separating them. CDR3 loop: CASSIQGYYGYTF. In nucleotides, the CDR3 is TGTGCCAGCAGCATACAGGGTTACTATGGCTACACCTTC. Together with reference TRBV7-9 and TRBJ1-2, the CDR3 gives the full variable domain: DTGVSQNPRHKITKRGQNVTFRCDPISEHNRLYWYRQTLGQGPEFLTYFQNEAQLEKSRLLSDRFSAERPKGSFSTLEIQRTEQGDSAMYLCASSIQGYYGYTFGSGTRLTVV.

CDR3 DNA: TGTGCCATCAGGGTGCGACAGAAAGGTAATGAGCAGTTCTTC. Its translation is CAIRVRQKGNEQFF. This chain joins TRBV10-3 and TRBJ2-1; the D gene is possibly TRBD1 (5 bases). The ends were cut back, 6 bases at V and 7 bases at J, with 16 bases in the middle. This CDR3 has 14 residues. Germline V lookup: CDR1 ENHRY, CDR2 SYGVKD.

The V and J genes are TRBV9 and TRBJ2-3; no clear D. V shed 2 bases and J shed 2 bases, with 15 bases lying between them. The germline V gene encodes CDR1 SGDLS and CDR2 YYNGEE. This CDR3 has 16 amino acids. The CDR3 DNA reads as TGTGCCAGCAGCGTTGGGGAAACTACAAACACAGATACGCAGTATTTT. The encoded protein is CASSVGETTNTDTQYF.

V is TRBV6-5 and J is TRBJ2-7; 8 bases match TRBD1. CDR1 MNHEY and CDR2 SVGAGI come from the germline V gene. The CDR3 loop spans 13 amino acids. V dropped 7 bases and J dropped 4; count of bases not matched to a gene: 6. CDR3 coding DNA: TGTGCCAGCACCGACAGGGGTAGTTACGAGCAGTACTTC. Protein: CASTDRGSYEQYF.

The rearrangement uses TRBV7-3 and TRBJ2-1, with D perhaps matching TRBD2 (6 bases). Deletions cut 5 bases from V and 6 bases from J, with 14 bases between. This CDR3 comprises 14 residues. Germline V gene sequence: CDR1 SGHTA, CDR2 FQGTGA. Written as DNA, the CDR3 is TGTGCCAGCAGCCCTGTGGGGGGAGCCAATGAGCAGTTCTTC. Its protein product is CASSPVGGANEQFF.

CDR3 sequence (DNA): TGTGCCAGCAGCACCGGGACAGGGCCCTACGAGCAGTACTTC. Encoded protein: CASSTGTGPYEQYF. V gene TRBV5-4 combines with J gene TRBJ2-7, with 9 bases lining up with TRBD1. There are 14 residues in the CDR3. With V trimmed by 4 bases and J by 2 bases, 4 bases remained unmatched. Germline V gene data show CDR1 as SGHNT and CDR2 as YYREEE (reference sequence).

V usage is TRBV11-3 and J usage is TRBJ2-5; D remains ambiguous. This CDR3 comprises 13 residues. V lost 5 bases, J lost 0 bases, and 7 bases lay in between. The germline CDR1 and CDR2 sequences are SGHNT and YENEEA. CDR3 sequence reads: CASSTVYQETQYF. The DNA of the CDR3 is TGTGCCAGCAGCACGGTATACCAAGAGACCCAGTACTTC.